The sequence of this T cell receptor (beta chain) was determined in a study of patients and donors after allogeneic stem cell transplantation. Each CDR3 protein is one row after TCRdb ran MiXCR on the RT-PCR reads. This table holds over 400,000 distinct CDR3 sequences, 16% found once. The sequence derives from a human donor who was either an allogeneic HSCT recipient or a stem cell or donor lymphocyte infusion donor (not recorded which). It is not recorded whose cells these are; they may come from a transplant donor. The sample taken for sequencing was blood, either unsorted or a sorted T cell fraction (not recorded which).

The CDR3 loop is CASSLGSAAEQFF. Written as DNA, the CDR3 is TGTGCCAGCAGCTTGGGATCCGCTGCGGAGCAGTTCTTC. This rearrangement joins TRBV11-2 to TRBJ2-1; D gene unclear. The CDR3 sequence is 13 residues long. The germline CDR1 and CDR2 sequences are SGHAT and FQNNGV. V was cut by 3 bases and J by 10 bases, with 13 bases left in between.